A single T cell receptor beta chain is shown here with its context. This sample is drawn from a study of graft-versus-host responses after intestinal transplantation. V was cut by 7 bases and J by 2 bases, with 9 bases left in between. Germline CDR1 is SGHRS and CDR2 is YFSETQ. CDR3 length equals 13 residues. Only in-frame clones appear in the TCRdb table, and some are missing; sequencing was by immunoSEQ multiplex PCR. Here the sample spans tens of thousands of clones, roughly 92% being singletons. The origin of this receptor is a human patient who received an intestinal transplant, so some T cells may come from the graft donor. The source was bone marrow, collected almost 750 days after intestinal transplantation. This chain links TRBV5-1 with TRBJ2-2; D is undetermined. The CDR3 sequence is CASGVENTGELFF. Written as DNA, the CDR3 is TGCGCCAGCGGGGTTGAAAACACCGGGGAGCTGTTTTTT.